These T cell receptor beta chains were read from a single sample in a study of blood T cells in healthy people across ages. TCRdb used MiXCR to reprocess the 5' RACE reads, holding one entry per CDR3 protein. The data show around 1,500,000 distinct CDR3 sequences, approximately 38% seen once. The sample was blood. The receptors derive from a woman aged 18-29 years in good health. Both conserved end residues are part of each CDR3.

j_gene: TRBJ2-1
v_gene: TRBV12-3/TRBV12-4
len: 14
CDR3aa: CASSRRGRGNEQFF

j_gene: TRBJ1-4
v_gene: TRBV6-6
len: 13
CDR3aa: CASSWRANEKLFF

j_gene: TRBJ1-2
v_gene: TRBV10-3
len: 14
CDR3aa: CAIRAEGRPYGYTF

j_gene: TRBJ2-7
v_gene: TRBV20-1
len: 15
CDR3aa: CSASQPSGSMREQYF

j_gene: TRBJ2-3
v_gene: TRBV7-2
len: 16
CDR3aa: CASRTGTSGITDTQYF

j_gene: TRBJ2-3
v_gene: TRBV20-1
len: 15
CDR3aa: CSAPLWGGSPDTQYF

j_gene: TRBJ2-1
v_gene: TRBV7-2
len: 13
CDR3aa: CASRLPPYNEQFF

j_gene: TRBJ1-2
v_gene: TRBV6-5
len: 12
CDR3aa: CASSHDTYGYTF

j_gene: TRBJ2-3
v_gene: TRBV20-1
len: 15
CDR3aa: CSAILDSFGTDTQYF

j_gene: TRBJ1-2
v_gene: TRBV14
len: 14
CDR3aa: CASSQTGDGGGYTF

j_gene: TRBJ2-1
v_gene: TRBV7-8
len: 15
CDR3aa: CASSLGDRVYGEQFF

j_gene: TRBJ1-1
v_gene: TRBV3-1
len: 15
CDR3aa: CASRTGTGMGTEAFF

j_gene: TRBJ2-2
v_gene: TRBV10-3
len: 14
CDR3aa: CAISEPKGTGELFF

j_gene: TRBJ1-2
v_gene: TRBV2
len: 15
CDR3aa: CASSVGPKGSYGYTF

j_gene: TRBJ2-5
v_gene: TRBV29-1
len: 12
CDR3aa: CSVVQPQETQYF

j_gene: TRBJ2-3
v_gene: TRBV14
len: 16
CDR3aa: CASSQDRGIGTDTQYF

j_gene: TRBJ2-5
v_gene: TRBV4-1
len: 17
CDR3aa: CASSQDRWRGGGETQYF

j_gene: TRBJ2-1
v_gene: TRBV6-1
len: 13
CDR3aa: CASSGGPGNEQFF

j_gene: TRBJ2-3
v_gene: TRBV7-2
len: 15
CDR3aa: CASSFRGPGSDTQYF

j_gene: TRBJ2-2
v_gene: TRBV9
len: 15
CDR3aa: CASSVGQANTGELFF

j_gene: TRBJ2-2
v_gene: TRBV5-1
len: 21
CDR3aa: CASSSTLMRPIRVRFPGELFF

j_gene: TRBJ1-1
v_gene: TRBV20-1
len: 17
CDR3aa: CSARRQGWNVMNTEAFF

j_gene: TRBJ2-5
v_gene: TRBV29-1
len: 15
CDR3aa: CSVEATSGDQETQYF

j_gene: TRBJ2-7
v_gene: TRBV25-1
len: 16
CDR3aa: CASSEAGTSVVDEQYF

j_gene: TRBJ2-3
v_gene: TRBV13
len: 15
CDR3aa: CASTQGGGSADTQYF

j_gene: TRBJ2-1
v_gene: TRBV6-5
len: 16
CDR3aa: CASRVGLAGIYNEQFF

j_gene: TRBJ2-1
v_gene: TRBV27
len: 14
CDR3aa: CASRRDRGPNEQFF

j_gene: TRBJ1-1
v_gene: TRBV2
len: 13
CDR3aa: CASSDWKNTEAFF

j_gene: TRBJ2-5
v_gene: TRBV7-9
len: 15
CDR3aa: CASSVPNPHQETQYF

j_gene: TRBJ2-3
v_gene: TRBV3-1
len: 15
CDR3aa: CASSQDVGRGDTQYF

j_gene: -
v_gene: TRBV15
len: 13
CDR3aa: CAHSQSSYNEQYF

j_gene: TRBJ2-3
v_gene: TRBV5-6
len: 15
CDR3aa: CASSADRGHGDTQYF

j_gene: TRBJ2-5
v_gene: TRBV4-1
len: 13
CDR3aa: CASSQGSAGEQYF

j_gene: TRBJ2-7
v_gene: TRBV12-3/TRBV12-4
len: 11
CDR3aa: CASKEGYEQYF

j_gene: TRBJ2-5
v_gene: TRBV27
len: 17
CDR3aa: CASSLSRTGSGGNEQYF

j_gene: TRBJ2-5
v_gene: TRBV5-1
len: 16
CDR3aa: CASSLDRGPPQETQYF

j_gene: TRBJ2-3
v_gene: TRBV10-2
len: 13
CDR3aa: CASGATRTDTQYF

j_gene: TRBJ2-7
v_gene: TRBV12-3/TRBV12-4
len: 14
CDR3aa: CASSLAGVVYEQYF

j_gene: TRBJ2-5
v_gene: TRBV12-3/TRBV12-4
len: 11
CDR3aa: CASSLGGRQYF